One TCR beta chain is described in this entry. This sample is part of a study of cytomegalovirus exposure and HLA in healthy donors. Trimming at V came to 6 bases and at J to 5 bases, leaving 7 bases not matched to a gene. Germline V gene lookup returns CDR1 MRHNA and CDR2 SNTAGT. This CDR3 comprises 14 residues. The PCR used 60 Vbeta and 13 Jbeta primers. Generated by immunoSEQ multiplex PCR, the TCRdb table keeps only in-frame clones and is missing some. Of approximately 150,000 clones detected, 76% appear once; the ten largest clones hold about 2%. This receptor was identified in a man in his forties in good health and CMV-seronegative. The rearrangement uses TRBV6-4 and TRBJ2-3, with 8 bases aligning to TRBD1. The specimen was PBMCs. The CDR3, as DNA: TGTGCCAGCAGCCCCGGGACAGGAGGAGATACGCAGTATTTT. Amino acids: CASSPGTGGDTQYF.